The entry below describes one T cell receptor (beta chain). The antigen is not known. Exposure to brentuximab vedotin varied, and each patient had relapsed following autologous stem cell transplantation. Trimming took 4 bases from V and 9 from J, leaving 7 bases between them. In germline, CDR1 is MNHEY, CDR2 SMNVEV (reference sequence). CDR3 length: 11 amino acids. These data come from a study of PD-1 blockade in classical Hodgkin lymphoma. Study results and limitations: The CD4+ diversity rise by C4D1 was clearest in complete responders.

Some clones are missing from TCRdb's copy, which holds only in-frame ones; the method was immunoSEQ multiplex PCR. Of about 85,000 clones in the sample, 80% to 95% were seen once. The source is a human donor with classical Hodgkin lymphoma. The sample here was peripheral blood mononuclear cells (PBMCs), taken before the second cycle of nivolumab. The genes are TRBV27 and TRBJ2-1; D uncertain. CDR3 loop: CASSSFTEQFF. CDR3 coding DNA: TGTGCCAGCAGTTCTTTTACTGAGCAGTTCTTC.